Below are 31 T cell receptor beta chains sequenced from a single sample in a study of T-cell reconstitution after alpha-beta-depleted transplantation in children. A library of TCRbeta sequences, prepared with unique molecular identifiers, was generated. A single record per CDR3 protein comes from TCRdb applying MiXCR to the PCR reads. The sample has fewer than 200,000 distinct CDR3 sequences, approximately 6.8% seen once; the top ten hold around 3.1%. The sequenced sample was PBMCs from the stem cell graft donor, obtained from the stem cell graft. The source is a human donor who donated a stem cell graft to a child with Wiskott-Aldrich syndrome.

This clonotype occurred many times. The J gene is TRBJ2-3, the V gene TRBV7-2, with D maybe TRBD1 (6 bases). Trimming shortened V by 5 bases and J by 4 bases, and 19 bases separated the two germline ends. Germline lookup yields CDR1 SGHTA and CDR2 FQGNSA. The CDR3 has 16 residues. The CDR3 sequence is CASSQSSGGISDTQYF. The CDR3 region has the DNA TGTGCCAGCAGCCAAAGCAGTGGGGGCATCTCAGATACGCAGTATTTT.

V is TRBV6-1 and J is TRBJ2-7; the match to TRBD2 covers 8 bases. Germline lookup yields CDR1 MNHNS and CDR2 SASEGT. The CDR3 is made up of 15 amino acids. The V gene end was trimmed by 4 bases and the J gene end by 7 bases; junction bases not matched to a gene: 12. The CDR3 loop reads CASSVSAGGPWEQYF. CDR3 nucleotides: TGTGCCAGCAGTGTGTCGGCGGGGGGACCCTGGGAGCAGTACTTC.

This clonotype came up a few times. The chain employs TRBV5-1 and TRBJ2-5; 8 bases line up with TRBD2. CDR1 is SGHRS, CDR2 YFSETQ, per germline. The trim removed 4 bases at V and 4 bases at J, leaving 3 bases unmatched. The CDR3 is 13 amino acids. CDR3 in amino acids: CASSRGLGETQYF. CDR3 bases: TGCGCCAGCAGCAGGGGACTAGGAGAGACCCAGTACTTC.

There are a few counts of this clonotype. This CDR3 is CASSPDPWTGGYTEAFF. The CDR3 nucleotides read TGTGCCAGCAGCCCAGACCCTTGGACAGGGGGTTACACTGAAGCTTTCTTT. The chain joins TRBV11-2 to TRBJ1-1, with 10 bases lining up with TRBD1. Germline assignment: CDR1 SGHAT and CDR2 FQNNGV. This CDR3 has 17 amino acids. The V gene end was trimmed by 5 bases and the J gene end by 3 bases; junction bases not matched to a gene: 12.

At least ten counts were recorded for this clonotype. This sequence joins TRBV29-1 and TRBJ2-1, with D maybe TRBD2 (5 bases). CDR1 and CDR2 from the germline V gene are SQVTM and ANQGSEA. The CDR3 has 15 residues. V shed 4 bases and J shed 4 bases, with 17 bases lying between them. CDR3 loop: CSVGSYRTSYNEQFF. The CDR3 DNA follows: TGCAGCGTTGGAAGTTATCGGACTTCATACAATGAGCAGTTCTTC.

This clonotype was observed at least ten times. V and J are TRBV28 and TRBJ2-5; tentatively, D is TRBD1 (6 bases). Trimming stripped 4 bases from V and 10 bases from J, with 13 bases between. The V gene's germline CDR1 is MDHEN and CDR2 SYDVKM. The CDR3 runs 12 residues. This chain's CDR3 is CASSSDSPNQYF. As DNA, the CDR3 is TGTGCCAGCAGTTCGGACAGCCCGAACCAGTACTTC.

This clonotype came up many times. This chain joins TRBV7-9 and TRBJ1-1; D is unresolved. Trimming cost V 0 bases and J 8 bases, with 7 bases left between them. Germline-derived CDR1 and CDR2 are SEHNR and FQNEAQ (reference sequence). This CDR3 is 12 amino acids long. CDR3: CASSLAGSEAFF. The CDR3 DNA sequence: TGTGCCAGCAGCTTAGCTGGATCAGAAGCTTTCTTT.

For the CDR3, the DNA is TGTGCCACCGGGACCGGGGATGAAAAACTGTTTTTT. This gives the protein CATGTGDEKLFF. The genes are TRBV7-9 and TRBJ1-4; weak D call: TRBD1 (5 bases). CDR1 is SEHNR and CDR2 is FQNEAQ in the germline V gene (reference sequence). CDR3 length: 12 amino acids. Trimming removed 10 bases at V and 6 bases at J, with 12 bases between.

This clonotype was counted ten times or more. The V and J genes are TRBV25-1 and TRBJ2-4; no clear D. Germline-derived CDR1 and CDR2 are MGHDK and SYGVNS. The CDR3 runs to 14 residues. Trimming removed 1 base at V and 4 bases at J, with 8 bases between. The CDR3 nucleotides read TGTGCCAGCAGTGAATGGCGGCCTAAAAACATTCAGTACTTC. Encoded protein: CASSEWRPKNIQYF.

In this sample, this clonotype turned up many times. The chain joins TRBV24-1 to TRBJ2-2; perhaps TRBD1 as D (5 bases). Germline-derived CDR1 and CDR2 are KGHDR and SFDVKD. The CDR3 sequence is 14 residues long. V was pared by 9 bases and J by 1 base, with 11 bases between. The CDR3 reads CATGQRLNTGELFF. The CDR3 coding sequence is TGTGCCACCGGACAAAGATTGAACACCGGGGAGCTGTTTTTT.

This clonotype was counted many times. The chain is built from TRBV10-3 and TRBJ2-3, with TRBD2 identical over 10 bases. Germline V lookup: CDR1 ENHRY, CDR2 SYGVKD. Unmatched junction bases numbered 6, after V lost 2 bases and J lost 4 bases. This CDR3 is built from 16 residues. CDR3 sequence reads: CAISEVASGGPDTQYF. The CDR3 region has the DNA TGTGCCATCAGTGAGGTAGCTAGCGGGGGCCCAGATACGCAGTATTTT.

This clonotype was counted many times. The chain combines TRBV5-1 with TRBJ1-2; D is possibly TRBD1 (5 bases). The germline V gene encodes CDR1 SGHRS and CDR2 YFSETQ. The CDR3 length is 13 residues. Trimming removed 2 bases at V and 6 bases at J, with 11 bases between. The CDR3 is CASSFRGVDGYTF. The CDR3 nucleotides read TGCGCCAGCAGCTTTCGGGGCGTGGATGGCTACACCTTC. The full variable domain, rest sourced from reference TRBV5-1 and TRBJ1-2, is KAGVTQTPRYLIKTRGQQVTLSCSPISGHRSVSWYQQTPGQGLQFLFEYFSETQRNKGNFPGRFSGRQFSNSRSEMNVSTLELGDSALYLCASSFRGVDGYTFGSGTRLTVV.

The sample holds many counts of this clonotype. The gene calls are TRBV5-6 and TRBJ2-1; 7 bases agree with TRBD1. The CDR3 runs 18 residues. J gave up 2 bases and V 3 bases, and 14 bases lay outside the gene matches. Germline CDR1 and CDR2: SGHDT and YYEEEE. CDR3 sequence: CASSSGGQEYFAYNEQFF. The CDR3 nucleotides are TGTGCCAGCAGCTCAGGAGGACAGGAATACTTTGCCTACAATGAGCAGTTCTTC.

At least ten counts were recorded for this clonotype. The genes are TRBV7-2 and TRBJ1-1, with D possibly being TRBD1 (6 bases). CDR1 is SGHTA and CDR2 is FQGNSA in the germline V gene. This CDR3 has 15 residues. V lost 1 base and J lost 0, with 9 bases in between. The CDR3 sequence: CASSLGGALNTEAFF. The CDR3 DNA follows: TGTGCCAGCAGCTTAGGGGGGGCACTGAACACTGAAGCTTTCTTT.

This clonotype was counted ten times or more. The CDR3 reads CASSYSRTGGNTGELFF. DNA for the CDR3: TGTGCCAGCAGTTACTCCAGGACAGGGGGCAACACCGGGGAGCTGTTTTTT. The chain is built from TRBV6-5 and TRBJ2-2, with 11 bases aligning to TRBD1. The CDR3 runs to 17 residues. The ends lost 0 bases at V and 2 bases at J; junction bases unmatched: 2. Looked up from germline, CDR1 is MNHEY and CDR2 is SVGAGI.

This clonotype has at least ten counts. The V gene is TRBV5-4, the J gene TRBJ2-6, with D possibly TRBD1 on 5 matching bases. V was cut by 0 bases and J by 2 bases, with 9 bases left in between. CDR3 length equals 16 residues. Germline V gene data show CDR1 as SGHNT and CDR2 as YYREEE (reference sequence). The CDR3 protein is CASSLAIGAGANVLTF. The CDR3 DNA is TGTGCCAGCAGCTTGGCCATAGGGGCTGGGGCCAACGTCCTGACTTTC.

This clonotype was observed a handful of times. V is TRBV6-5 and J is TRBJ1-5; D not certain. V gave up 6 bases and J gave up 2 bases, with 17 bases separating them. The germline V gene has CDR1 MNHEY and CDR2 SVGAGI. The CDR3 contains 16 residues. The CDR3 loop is CASRPLAGRGNQPQHF. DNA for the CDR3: TGTGCCAGCAGACCTCTAGCGGGCAGAGGCAATCAGCCCCAGCATTTT.

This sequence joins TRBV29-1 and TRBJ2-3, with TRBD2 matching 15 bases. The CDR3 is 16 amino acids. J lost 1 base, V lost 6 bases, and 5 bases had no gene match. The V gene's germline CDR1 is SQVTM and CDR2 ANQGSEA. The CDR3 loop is CSVQRTSGGGTDTQYF. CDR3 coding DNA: TGCAGCGTGCAACGGACTAGCGGGGGGGGCACAGATACGCAGTATTTT.

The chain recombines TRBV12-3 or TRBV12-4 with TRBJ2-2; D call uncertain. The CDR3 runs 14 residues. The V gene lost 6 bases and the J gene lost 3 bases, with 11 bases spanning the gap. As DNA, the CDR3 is TGTGCCAGCAGCCCAGACACCCACACCGGGGAGCTGTTTTTT. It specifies CASSPDTHTGELFF.

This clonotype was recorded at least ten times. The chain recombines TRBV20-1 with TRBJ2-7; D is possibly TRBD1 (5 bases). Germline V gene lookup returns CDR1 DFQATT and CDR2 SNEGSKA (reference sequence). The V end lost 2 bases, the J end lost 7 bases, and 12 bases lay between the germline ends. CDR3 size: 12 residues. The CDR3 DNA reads TGCAGTGCTAGAAGACAGATAGAGGAGCAGTACTTC. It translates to CSARRQIEEQYF.

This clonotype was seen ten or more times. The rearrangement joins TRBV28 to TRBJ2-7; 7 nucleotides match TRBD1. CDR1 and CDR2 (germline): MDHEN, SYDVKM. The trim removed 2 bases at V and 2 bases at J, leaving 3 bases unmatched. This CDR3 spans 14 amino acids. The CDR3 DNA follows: TGTGCCAGCAGTTTAGGGGACAGAGCCTACGAGCAGTACTTC. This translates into CASSLGDRAYEQYF.

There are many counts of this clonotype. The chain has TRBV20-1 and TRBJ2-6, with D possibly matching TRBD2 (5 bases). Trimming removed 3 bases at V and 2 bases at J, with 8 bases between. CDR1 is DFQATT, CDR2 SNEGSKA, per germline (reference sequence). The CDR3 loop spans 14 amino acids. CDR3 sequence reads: CSARVGTGANVLTF. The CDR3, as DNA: TGCAGTGCTAGGGTCGGGACTGGGGCCAACGTCCTGACTTTC.

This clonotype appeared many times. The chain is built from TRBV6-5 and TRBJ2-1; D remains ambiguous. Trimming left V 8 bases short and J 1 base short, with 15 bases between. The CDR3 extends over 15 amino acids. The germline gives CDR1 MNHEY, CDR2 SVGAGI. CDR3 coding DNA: TGTGCCAGCGTTCCGACAACCCTGTCCTACAATGAGCAGTTCTTC. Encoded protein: CASVPTTLSYNEQFF.

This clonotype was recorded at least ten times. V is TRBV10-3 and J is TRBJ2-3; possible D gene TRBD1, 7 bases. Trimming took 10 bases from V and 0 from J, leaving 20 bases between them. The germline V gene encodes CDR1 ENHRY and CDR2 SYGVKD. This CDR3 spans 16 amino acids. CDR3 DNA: TGTGCCAGCGGGGACAGCGACTCCTTTAGCACAGATACGCAGTATTTT. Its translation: CASGDSDSFSTDTQYF.

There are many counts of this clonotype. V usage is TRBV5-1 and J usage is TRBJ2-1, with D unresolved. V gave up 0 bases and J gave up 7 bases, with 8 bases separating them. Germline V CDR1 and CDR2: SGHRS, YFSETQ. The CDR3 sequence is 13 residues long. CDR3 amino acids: CASSLVEGNEQFF. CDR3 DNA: TGCGCCAGCAGCTTGGTGGAAGGGAATGAGCAGTTCTTC.

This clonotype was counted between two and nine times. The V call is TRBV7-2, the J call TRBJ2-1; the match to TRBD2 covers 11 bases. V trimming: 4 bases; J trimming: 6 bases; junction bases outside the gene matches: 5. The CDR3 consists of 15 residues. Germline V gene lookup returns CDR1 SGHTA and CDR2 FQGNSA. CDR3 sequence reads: CASSSPGLAANEQFF. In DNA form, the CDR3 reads TGTGCCAGCAGCTCCCCGGGACTAGCGGCCAATGAGCAGTTCTTC. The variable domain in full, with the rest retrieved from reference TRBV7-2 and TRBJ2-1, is GAGVSQSPSNKVTEKGKDVELRCDPISGHTALYWYRQSLGQGLEFLIYFQGNSAPDKSGLPSDRFSAERTGGSVSTLTIQRTQQEDSAVYLCASSSPGLAANEQFFGPGTRLTVL.

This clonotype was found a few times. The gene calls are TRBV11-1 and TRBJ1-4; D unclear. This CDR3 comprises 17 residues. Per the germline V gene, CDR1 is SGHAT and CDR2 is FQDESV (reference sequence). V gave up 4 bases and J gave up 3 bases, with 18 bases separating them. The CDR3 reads CASSSIDILVSNEKLFF. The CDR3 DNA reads TGTGCCAGCAGCTCCATTGACATCTTAGTATCTAATGAAAAACTGTTTTTT.

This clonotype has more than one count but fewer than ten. The DNA for the CDR3 is TGTGCCAGCAGTTACCACAGGGATGGCTACACCTTC. Protein product: CASSYHRDGYTF. The J gene is TRBJ1-2, the V gene TRBV6-2 or TRBV6-3; tentatively, D is TRBD1 (6 bases). Germline CDR1 MNHEY, CDR2 SVGEGT. The CDR3 contains 12 residues. With 2 bases removed from V and 6 bases from J, the gap between germline ends came to 7 bases.

CDR3 bases: TGCGCCAGCAGCGCCCGGCCGGGGTCTGGGGCCAACGTCCTGACTTTC. Protein product: CASSARPGSGANVLTF. The gene calls are TRBV4-3 and TRBJ2-6, with D possibly TRBD2 on 5 matching bases. This CDR3 comprises 16 residues. CDR1 LGHNA and CDR2 YSLEER come from the germline V gene. Trimming left V 5 bases short and J 1 base short, with 12 bases between.

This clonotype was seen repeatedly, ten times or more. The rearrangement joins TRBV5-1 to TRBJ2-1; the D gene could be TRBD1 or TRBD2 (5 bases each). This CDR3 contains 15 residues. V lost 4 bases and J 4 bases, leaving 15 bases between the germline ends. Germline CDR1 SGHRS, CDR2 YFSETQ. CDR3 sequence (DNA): TGCGCCAGCAGCCTTGTGGGGGAAGATTACAATGAGCAGTTCTTC. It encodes CASSLVGEDYNEQFF.

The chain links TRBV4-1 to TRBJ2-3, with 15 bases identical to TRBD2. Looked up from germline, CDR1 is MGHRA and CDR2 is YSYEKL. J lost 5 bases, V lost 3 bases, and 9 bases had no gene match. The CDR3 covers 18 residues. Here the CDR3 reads CASSHGLAGGLVIDTQYF. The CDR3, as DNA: TGCGCCAGCAGCCATGGACTAGCGGGGGGGCTCGTTATAGATACGCAGTATTTT.